The rows below give T cell receptor beta chains drawn from one sample of a study of cytomegalovirus exposure and HLA in healthy donors. Sequenced by immunoSEQ multiplex PCR; TCRdb stores in-frame clones only, minus some. Its listing shows 90,000 to 150,000 clones. Sequenced sample: PBMCs. These receptors all stem from a man younger than 30 in good health and CMV-seronegative. CDR3s include the opening cysteine and the closing phenylalanine or tryptophan. D genes are given only for firm matches.

V gene,J gene,D gene,CDR3 protein,CDR3 DNA
TRBV18,TRBJ2-5,-,CASSPGVKETQYF,TGTGCCAGCTCCCCCGGGGTTAAAGAGACCCAGTACTTC
TRBV5-1,TRBJ2-5,TRBD1,CASSPGQGKETQYF,TGCGCCAGCAGCCCGGGACAGGGGAAAGAGACCCAGTACTTC
TRBV19,TRBJ1-2,-,CASSELFRGLDYGYTF,TGTGCCAGTAGTGAGTTGTTCCGGGGACTTGACTATGGCTACACCTTC
TRBV7-9,TRBJ2-7,TRBD2,CASSVSGITYEQYF,TGTGCCAGCAGCGTTAGCGGGATTACCTACGAGCAGTACTTC
TRBV6-1,TRBJ2-6,-,CASRAERSGANVLTF,TGTGCCAGCAGGGCGGAGCGCTCTGGGGCCAACGTCCTGACTTTC
TRBV6-6,TRBJ1-1,TRBD1,CASSRQGKNTEAFF,TGTGCCAGCAGTCGACAGGGAAAGAACACTGAAGCTTTCTTT
TRBV6-1,TRBJ1-5,-,CASLENPTQPQHF,TGTGCCAGCCTCGAGAACCCAACCCAGCCCCAGCATTTT
TRBV4-1,TRBJ1-1,TRBD1,CASSRTGGNTEAFF,TGCGCCAGCAGCCGGACAGGGGGGAACACTGAAGCTTTCTTT
TRBV11-2,TRBJ2-7,TRBD1,CASRQTGGGYEQYF,TGTGCCAGCAGGCAGACAGGGGGGGGCTACGAGCAGTACTTC
TRBV5-6,TRBJ2-7,TRBD2,CASSLFTGLVGSSYEQYF,TGTGCCAGCAGCTTGTTTACCGGACTAGTTGGCTCTTCCTACGAGCAGTACTTC
TRBV27,TRBJ1-3,TRBD1,CASSLGTASGNTIYF,TGTGCCAGCAGTCTCGGGACAGCCTCTGGAAACACCATATATTTT
TRBV19,TRBJ2-1,-,CASSKGGVGGNEQFF,TGTGCCAGTAGTAAGGGTGGGGTCGGAGGGAATGAGCAGTTCTTC
TRBV11-2,TRBJ2-5,-,CASSWTRGQETQYF,TGTGCCAGCAGCTGGACCAGGGGACAAGAGACCCAGTACTTC
TRBV5-4,TRBJ2-7,-,CASSLELAQEQYF,TGTGCCAGCAGCTTGGAACTAGCTCAGGAGCAGTACTTC
TRBV19,TRBJ1-1,-,CASSIRGGKGNTEAFF,TGTGCCAGTAGTATTCGAGGGGGAAAAGGGAACACTGAAGCTTTCTTT
TRBV5-1,TRBJ2-1,TRBD2,CASSFGGLQFF,TGCGCCAGCAGCTTTGGGGGACTACAGTTCTTC
TRBV29-1,TRBJ1-2,-,CSVEGGGYGYTF,TGCAGCGTTGAAGGAGGGGGCTATGGCTACACCTTC
TRBV9,TRBJ2-7,TRBD1,CASSSSGTGGEQYF,TGTGCCAGCAGCTCGTCCGGGACAGGGGGCGAGCAGTACTTC
TRBV28,TRBJ1-5,TRBD1,CASSPRTGVGADQPQHF,TGTGCCAGCAGTCCCCGGACAGGGGTCGGCGCAGATCAGCCCCAGCATTTT
TRBV11-2,TRBJ1-4,TRBD1,CASSSVTGDPTNEKLFF,TGTGCCAGCAGCTCTGTTACAGGGGATCCAACTAATGAAAAACTGTTTTTT
TRBV27,TRBJ1-4,-,CASRMAGLNEKLFF,TGTGCCAGCAGAATGGCAGGCCTTAATGAAAAACTGTTTTTT
TRBV6-6,TRBJ2-3,TRBD1,CASRQGLTDTQYF,TGTGCCAGCAGACAGGGGCTAACAGATACGCAGTATTTT
TRBV18,TRBJ1-1,TRBD1,CASSQLDRDAEAFF,TGTGCCAGCTCACAACTCGACAGGGACGCTGAAGCTTTCTTT
TRBV5-1,TRBJ2-1,TRBD2,CASRTSGNEQFF,TGCGCCAGCAGGACTAGCGGGAATGAGCAGTTCTTC
TRBV7-6,TRBJ2-7,-,CASSLSDGTYEQYF,TGTGCCAGCAGCTTATCGGACGGGACCTACGAGCAGTACTTC
TRBV6-1,TRBJ2-3,TRBD1,CANSLTGISTDTQYF,TGTGCCAACTCCCTGACAGGGATAAGCACAGATACGCAGTATTTT
TRBV5-1,TRBJ2-1,TRBD2,CASSLGGTSGRRGNEQFF,TGCGCCAGCAGCTTGGGCGGGACTAGCGGGAGGAGGGGAAATGAGCAGTTCTTC
TRBV15,TRBJ1-2,TRBD1,CATSRGWTGVNYGYTF,TGTGCCACCAGCAGAGGGTGGACAGGGGTAAACTATGGCTACACCTTC
TRBV7-8,TRBJ1-3,-,CASSLVGGSGNTIYF,TGTGCCAGCAGCTTAGTAGGAGGATCTGGAAACACCATATATTTT
TRBV18,TRBJ2-7,-,CASSPRDNYEQYF,TGTGCCAGCTCACCAAGAGACAACTACGAGCAGTACTTC